The clone carrying this T cell receptor beta chain was counted a single time. The target antigen is unknown. Germline assignment: CDR1 DFQATT and CDR2 SNEGSKA (reference sequence). The ends were cut back, 0 bases at V and 3 bases at J, with 12 bases in the middle. The CDR3 length is 14 residues. Researchers built TCR beta libraries using quantitative 5'-RACE with molecular barcodes. TCRdb re-analysed the 5' RACE reads in MiXCR, keeping a single row per CDR3 protein. This table holds over 700,000 distinct CDR3 sequences, roughly 19% found once. The sample comes from a study of CD8 T cells in ankylosing spondylitis. Study results and caveats: Within peripheral blood, clones linked to disease were CD8+ and relatively rare. Blood from ankylosing spondylitis patients appeared to carry a characteristic eight-variant TCR beta motif. Reports of some motif variants in reactive arthritis synovial fluid and blood predate this one. Reportedly, significant enrichment of disease-linked clones occurred in matched ankylosing spondylitis synovial fluid.

V and J are TRBV20-1 and TRBJ2-7, with D hard to call. Sequencing was performed on blood, either unsorted or a sorted T cell fraction (not recorded which). The TCR comes from a male donor with ankylosing spondylitis. The DNA of the CDR3 is TGCAGTGCTAGAGATTCAGAAGAGATCTACGAGCAGTACTTC. Translated, it gives CSARDSEEIYEQYF.